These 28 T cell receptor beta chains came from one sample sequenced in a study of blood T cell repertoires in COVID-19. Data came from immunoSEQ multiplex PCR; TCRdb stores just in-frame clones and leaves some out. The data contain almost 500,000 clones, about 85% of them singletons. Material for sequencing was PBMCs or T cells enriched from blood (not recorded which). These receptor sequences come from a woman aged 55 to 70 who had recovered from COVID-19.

The CDR3 is CASSRGLAGNEQFF. The CDR3 bases are TGTGCCAGCAGCCGGGGACTAGCGGGGAATGAGCAGTTCTTC. The chain recombines TRBV7-2 with TRBJ2-1; 13 bases agree with TRBD2. Looked up from germline, CDR1 is SGHTA and CDR2 is FQGNSA. The V segment lost 5 bases and the J segment 7 bases; nucleotides outside the gene matches: 2. There are 14 residues in the CDR3.

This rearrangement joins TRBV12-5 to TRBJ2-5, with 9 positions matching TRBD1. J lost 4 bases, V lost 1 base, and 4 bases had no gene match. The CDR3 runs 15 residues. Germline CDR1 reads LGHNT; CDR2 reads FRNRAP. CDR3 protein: CASGLGTGVPETQYF. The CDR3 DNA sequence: TGTGCTAGTGGTTTGGGGACAGGGGTTCCAGAGACCCAGTACTTC.

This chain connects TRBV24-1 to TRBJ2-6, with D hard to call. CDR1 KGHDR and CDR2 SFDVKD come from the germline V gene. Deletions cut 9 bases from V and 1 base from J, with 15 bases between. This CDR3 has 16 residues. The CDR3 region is CATGDRSESGANVLTF. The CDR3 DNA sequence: TGTGCCACCGGAGACCGTTCTGAGTCTGGGGCCAACGTCCTGACTTTC.

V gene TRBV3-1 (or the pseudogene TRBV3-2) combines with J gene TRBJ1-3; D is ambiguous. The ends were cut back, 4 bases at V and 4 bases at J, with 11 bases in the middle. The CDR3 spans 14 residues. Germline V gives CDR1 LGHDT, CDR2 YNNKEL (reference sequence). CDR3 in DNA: TGTGCCAGCAGCCCCTCTTCTACGGGAAACACCATATATTTT. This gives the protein CASSPSSTGNTIYF.

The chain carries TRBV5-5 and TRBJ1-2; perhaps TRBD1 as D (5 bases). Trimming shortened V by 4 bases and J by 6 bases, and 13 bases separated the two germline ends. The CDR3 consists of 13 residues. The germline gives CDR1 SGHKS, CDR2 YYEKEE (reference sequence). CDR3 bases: TGTGCCAGCAGCCAGGGACTGAGGGATGGCTACACCTTC. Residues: CASSQGLRDGYTF.

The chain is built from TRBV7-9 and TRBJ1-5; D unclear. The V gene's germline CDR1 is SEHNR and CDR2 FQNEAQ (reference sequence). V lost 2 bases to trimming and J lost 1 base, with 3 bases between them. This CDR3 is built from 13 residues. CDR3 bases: TGTGCCAGCAGCTTACCAAGCAATCAGCCCCAGCATTTT. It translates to CASSLPSNQPQHF.

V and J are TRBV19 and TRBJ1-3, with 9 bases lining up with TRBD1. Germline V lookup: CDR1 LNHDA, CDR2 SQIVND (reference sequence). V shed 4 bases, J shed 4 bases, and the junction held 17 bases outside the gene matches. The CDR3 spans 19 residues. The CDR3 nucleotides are TGTGCCAGTAGTAATCCGGGACAGGGTAAGGATCTATGGGGAAACACCATATATTTT. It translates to CASSNPGQGKDLWGNTIYF.

The CDR3 loop reads CASSPNQGSETQYF. The CDR3 DNA reads as TGCGCCAGCAGCCCGAATCAGGGGTCGGAGACCCAGTACTTC. This chain connects TRBV4-1 to TRBJ2-5, with D possibly matching TRBD1 (6 bases). Germline-derived CDR1 and CDR2 are MGHRA and YSYEKL. Trimming shortened V by 4 bases and J by 5 bases, and 14 bases separated the two germline ends. The CDR3 length is 14 residues.

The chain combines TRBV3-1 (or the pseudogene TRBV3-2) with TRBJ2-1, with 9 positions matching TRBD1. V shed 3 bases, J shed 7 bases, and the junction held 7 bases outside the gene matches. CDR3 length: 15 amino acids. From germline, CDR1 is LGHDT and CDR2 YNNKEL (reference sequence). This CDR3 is CASSHGQGRGNEQFF. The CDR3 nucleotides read TGTGCCAGCAGCCACGGACAGGGGAGGGGGAATGAGCAGTTCTTC.

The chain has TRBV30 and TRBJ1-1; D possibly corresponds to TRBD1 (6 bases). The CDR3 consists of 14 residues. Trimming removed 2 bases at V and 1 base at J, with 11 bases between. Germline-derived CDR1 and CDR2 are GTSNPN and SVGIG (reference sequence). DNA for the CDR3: TGTGCCTGGAGTTACGGGACACAGAACACTGAAGCTTTCTTT. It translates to CAWSYGTQNTEAFF.

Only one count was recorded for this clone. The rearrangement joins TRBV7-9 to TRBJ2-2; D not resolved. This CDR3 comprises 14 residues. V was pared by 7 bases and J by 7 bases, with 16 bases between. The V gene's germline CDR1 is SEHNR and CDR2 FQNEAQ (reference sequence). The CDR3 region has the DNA TGTGCCAGCACAAAGAGTTTGGGCAGCGGGGAGCTGTTTTTT. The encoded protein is CASTKSLGSGELFF.

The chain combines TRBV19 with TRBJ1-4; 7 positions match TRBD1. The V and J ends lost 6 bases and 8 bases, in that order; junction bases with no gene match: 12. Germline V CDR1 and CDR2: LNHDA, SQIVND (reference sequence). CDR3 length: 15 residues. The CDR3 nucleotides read TGTGCCAGTAGCCCAGGGGGTGGACGTGGGGAAAAACTGTTTTTT. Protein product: CASSPGGGRGEKLFF.

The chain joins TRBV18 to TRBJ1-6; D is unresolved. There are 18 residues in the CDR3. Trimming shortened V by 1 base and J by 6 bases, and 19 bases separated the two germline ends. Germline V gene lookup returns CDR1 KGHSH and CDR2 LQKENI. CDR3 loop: CASSPLPRGPGSNSPLHF. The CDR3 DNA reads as TGTGCCAGCTCACCACTCCCGAGAGGGCCAGGTAGTAATTCACCCCTCCACTTT. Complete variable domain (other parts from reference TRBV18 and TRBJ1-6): NAGVMQNPRHLVRRRGQEARLRCSPMKGHSHVYWYRQLPEEGLKFMVYLQKENIIDESGMPKERFSAEFPKEGPSILRIQQVVRGDSAAYFCASSPLPRGPGSNSPLHFGNGTRLTVT.

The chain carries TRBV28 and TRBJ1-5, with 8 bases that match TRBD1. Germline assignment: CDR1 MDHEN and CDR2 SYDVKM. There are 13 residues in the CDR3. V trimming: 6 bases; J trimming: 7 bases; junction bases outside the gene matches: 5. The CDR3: CASSTGQGQPQHF. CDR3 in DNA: TGTGCCAGCAGCACCGGACAGGGACAGCCCCAGCATTTT.

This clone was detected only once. CDR3 bases: TGTGCCAGCAGTGATTACGCAGGGGGATATGGCTACACCTTC. This gives the protein CASSDYAGGYGYTF. The chain joins TRBV2 to TRBJ1-2, with TRBD1 matching 7 bases. Losses at the gene ends were 3 bases for V and 5 bases for J; bases not matched to a gene: 6. The CDR3 has 14 amino acids. Germline V gene sequence: CDR1 SNHLY, CDR2 FYNNEI.

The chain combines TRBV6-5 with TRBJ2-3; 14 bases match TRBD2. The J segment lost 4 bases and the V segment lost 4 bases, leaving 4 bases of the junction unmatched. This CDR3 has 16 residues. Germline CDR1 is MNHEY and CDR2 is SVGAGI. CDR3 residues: CASSSRLAGGPDTQYF. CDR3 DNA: TGTGCCAGCAGTTCCCGACTAGCGGGGGGGCCAGATACGCAGTATTTT.

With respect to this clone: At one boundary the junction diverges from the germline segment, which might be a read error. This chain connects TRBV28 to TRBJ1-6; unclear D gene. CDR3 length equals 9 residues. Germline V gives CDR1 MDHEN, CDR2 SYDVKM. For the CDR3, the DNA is TGTGCCAGCAGCTTGAACTCCATCTTT. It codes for CASSLNSIF.

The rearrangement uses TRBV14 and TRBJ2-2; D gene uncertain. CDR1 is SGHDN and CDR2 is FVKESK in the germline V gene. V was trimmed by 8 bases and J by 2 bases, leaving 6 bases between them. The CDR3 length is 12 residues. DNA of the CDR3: TGTGCCAGCGAGGAAAACACCGGGGAGCTGTTTTTT. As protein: CASEENTGELFF.

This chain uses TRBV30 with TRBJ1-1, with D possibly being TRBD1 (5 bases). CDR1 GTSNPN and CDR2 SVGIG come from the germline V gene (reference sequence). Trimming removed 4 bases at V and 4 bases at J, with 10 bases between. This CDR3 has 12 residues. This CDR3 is CAWKGYGTEAFF. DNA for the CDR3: TGTGCCTGGAAGGGGTATGGCACTGAAGCTTTCTTT.

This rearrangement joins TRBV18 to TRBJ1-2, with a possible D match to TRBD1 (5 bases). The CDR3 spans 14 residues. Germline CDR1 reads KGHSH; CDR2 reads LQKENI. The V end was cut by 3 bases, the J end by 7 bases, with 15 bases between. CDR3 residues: CASSPAPGGRGYTF. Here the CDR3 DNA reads TGTGCCAGCTCACCCGCTCCGGGGGGTCGTGGCTACACCTTC.

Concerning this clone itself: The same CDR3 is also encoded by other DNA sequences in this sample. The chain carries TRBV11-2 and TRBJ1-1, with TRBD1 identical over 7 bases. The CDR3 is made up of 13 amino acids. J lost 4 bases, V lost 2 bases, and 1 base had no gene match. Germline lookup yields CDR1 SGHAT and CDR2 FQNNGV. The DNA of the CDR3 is TGTGCCAGCAGCTTAAACAGGGGCACTGAAGCTTTCTTT. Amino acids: CASSLNRGTEAFF.

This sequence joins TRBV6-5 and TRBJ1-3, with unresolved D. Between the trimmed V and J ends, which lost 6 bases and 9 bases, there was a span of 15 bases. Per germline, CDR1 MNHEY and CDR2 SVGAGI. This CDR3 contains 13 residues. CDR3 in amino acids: CASRTDGRATIYF. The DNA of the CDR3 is TGTGCCAGCAGGACCGACGGGAGGGCCACCATATATTTT.

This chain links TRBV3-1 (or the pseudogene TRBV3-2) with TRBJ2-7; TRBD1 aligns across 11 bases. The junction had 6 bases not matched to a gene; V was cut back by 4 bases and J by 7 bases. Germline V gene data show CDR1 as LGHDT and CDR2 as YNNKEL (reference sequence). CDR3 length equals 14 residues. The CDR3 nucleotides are TGTGCCAGCAGCCTCGGACAGGGGGCAAGAGAGCAGTACTTC. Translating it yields CASSLGQGAREQYF.

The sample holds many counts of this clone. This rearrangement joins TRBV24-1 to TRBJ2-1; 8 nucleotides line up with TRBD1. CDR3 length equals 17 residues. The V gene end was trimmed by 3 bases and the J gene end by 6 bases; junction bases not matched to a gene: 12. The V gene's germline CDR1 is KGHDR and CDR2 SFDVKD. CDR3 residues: CATSDQGSGQGGNEQFF. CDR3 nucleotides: TGTGCCACCAGTGATCAGGGCAGCGGACAGGGAGGCAATGAGCAGTTCTTC.

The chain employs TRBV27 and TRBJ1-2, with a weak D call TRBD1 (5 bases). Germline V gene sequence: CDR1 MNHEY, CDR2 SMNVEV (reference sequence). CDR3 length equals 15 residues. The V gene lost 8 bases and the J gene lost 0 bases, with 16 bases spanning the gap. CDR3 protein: CASGWGRATNYGYTF. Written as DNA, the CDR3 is TGTGCCAGCGGATGGGGCCGGGCCACTAACTATGGCTACACCTTC.

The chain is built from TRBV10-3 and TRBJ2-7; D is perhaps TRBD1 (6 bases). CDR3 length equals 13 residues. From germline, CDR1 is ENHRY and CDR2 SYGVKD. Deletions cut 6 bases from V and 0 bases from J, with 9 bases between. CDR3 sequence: CAIRDSSSYEQYF. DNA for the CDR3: TGTGCCATCAGGGACAGTAGCTCCTACGAGCAGTACTTC.

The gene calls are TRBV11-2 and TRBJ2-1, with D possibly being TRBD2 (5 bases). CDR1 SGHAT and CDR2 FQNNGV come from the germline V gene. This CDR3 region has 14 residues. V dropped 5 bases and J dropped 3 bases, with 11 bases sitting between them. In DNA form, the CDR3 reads TGTGCCAGCAGCGAGGGCCTAATCTACAATGAGCAGTTCTTC. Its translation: CASSEGLIYNEQFF.

The CDR3 region is CASSLDPDRGASYNSPLHF. CDR3 nucleotide sequence: TGCGCCAGCAGCTTGGACCCCGACAGGGGAGCCTCCTATAATTCACCCCTCCACTTT. The V and J genes are TRBV5-1 and TRBJ1-6, with 8 bases aligning to TRBD1. CDR1 SGHRS and CDR2 YFSETQ come from the germline V gene. This CDR3 contains 19 residues. With 0 bases clipped from V and 0 bases from J, the junction kept 8 bases outside the gene matches.